Sequencing of this T cell receptor (beta chain) was carried out in a study of CD8 T cells in Susac syndrome. Random hexamers were used to reverse transcribe the RNA input (about 0.45 to 1 ug). MiXCR, applied by TCRdb to the immunoSEQ multiplex PCR reads, yields one record per CDR3 protein. The sample carries around 230,000 distinct CDR3 sequences, about 95% recorded once. V dropped 0 bases and J dropped 5; count of bases not matched to a gene: 7. Per the germline V gene, CDR1 is DFQATT and CDR2 is SNEGSKA (reference sequence). The CDR3 covers 15 residues. The sample was CD4+ T cells from PBMCs. The sequence came from a human donor with multiple sclerosis. The chain couples TRBV20-1 to TRBJ1-1, with TRBD1 matching over 9 bases. As DNA, the CDR3 is TGCAGTGCTAGAGATAAACAGGGGGCTCATACTGAAGCTTTCTTT. Translating gives CSARDKQGAHTEAFF.